This T cell receptor beta chain was sequenced during a study of T cells in Graves' hyperthyroidism and ophthalmopathy. Researchers took RNA transcripts and amplified the TCR beta CDR3 regions from them. A first-round RT-PCR of the TCR CDR3 used the HTBI primer set. MiXCR, run by TCRdb on the multiplex PCR reads, gives a single entry per CDR3 protein. The data contain around 600,000 distinct CDR3 sequences, 15% to 19% of them singletons. Diagnosis of hyperthyroidism was new in patients aged 18 to 65, and its duration was under 2 months. The table lists this clonotype with many counts. What it binds is not known. The CDR3 is made up of 14 amino acids. Deletions cut 6 bases from V and 0 bases from J, with 11 bases between. CDR1 is MNHNS and CDR2 is SASEGT in the germline V gene. Study conclusions and caveats: Most clonotypes that expanded in the thyroid above 0.001 also showed up in blood.

The sequenced material came from blood. The chain combines TRBV6-1 with TRBJ1-1; D perhaps matches TRBD1 (5 bases). This receptor was obtained from a woman aged 25 to 39 with Graves' hyperthyroidism. CDR3 nucleotide sequence: TGTGCCAGCAGGCAGACAGAGATGAACACTGAAGCTTTCTTT. This encodes CASRQTEMNTEAFF.